These 22 T cell receptor beta chains share one sample of origin, sequenced in a study of Ad26.COV2.S vaccination and SARS-CoV-2 variants. The treatment is: some 20 received Ad26.COV2.S at low or high dose, single or two shots; 5 received placebo; per-sample allocation not given. Specimen acquisition occurred on day 63 following the initial vaccine or placebo injection. Produced via immunoSEQ multiplex PCR; TCRdb's table is partial and in-frame only. The data contain more than 350,000 clones, approximately 90% of them seen just once; the ten biggest clones take up less than 15%. The specimen comprised peripheral blood, sampled in a trial of Ad26.COV2.S vaccine versus placebo. These TCRs come from a person between 18 and 60 years old who received the Ad26.COV2.S COVID-19 vaccine or a placebo.

The chain uses TRBV2 and TRBJ1-5; D ambiguous. Deletions cut 7 bases from V and 0 bases from J, with 13 bases between. The CDR3 has 15 residues. Germline CDR1 is SNHLY and CDR2 is FYNNEI. For the CDR3, the DNA is TGTGCCAGCACTTTCTCCCTGGGTAGCAATCAGCCCCAGCATTTT. The encoded protein is CASTFSLGSNQPQHF.

J is TRBJ1-3 and V is TRBV5-5; D gene unclear. V was shortened by 0 bases and J by 0 bases, with 10 bases between the two germline ends. Per the germline V gene, CDR1 is SGHKS and CDR2 is YYEKEE (reference sequence). This CDR3 is built from 16 residues. CDR3 residues: CASSLGRAASGNTIYF. The DNA of the CDR3 is TGTGCCAGCAGCTTGGGTAGGGCAGCCTCTGGAAACACCATATATTTT.

The chain is built from TRBV5-1 and TRBJ2-7, with D uncertain. This CDR3 contains 13 residues. The V and J ends lost 2 bases and 0 bases respectively, with 6 bases between them. Germline loops: CDR1 SGHRS, CDR2 YFSETQ. The CDR3 coding sequence is TGCGCCAGCAGCTTCGCCATCTCCTACGAGCAGTACTTC. It translates to CASSFAISYEQYF.

The chain joins TRBV19 to TRBJ2-1, with a tentative D call TRBD1 (6 bases). The CDR3 extends over 15 amino acids. V dropped 5 bases and J dropped 0 bases, with 11 bases sitting between them. The germline V gene encodes CDR1 LNHDA and CDR2 SQIVND (reference sequence). Here the CDR3 reads CASSRQAGSYNEQFF. CDR3 sequence (DNA): TGTGCCAGTAGTCGACAGGCTGGCTCCTACAATGAGCAGTTCTTC.

The chain combines TRBV20-1 with TRBJ1-3; 7 nucleotides agree with TRBD1. There are 14 residues in the CDR3. CDR1 and CDR2 (germline): DFQATT, SNEGSKA (reference sequence). V lost 3 bases, J lost 13 bases, and 15 bases stayed unmatched. The CDR3 sequence is CSASQGGYSTKIYF. CDR3 sequence (DNA): TGCAGTGCTAGTCAGGGGGGCTACTCCACCAAGATATATTTT.

The chain is built from TRBV6-2 or TRBV6-3 and TRBJ1-2; a possible D gene is TRBD1 (6 bases). Trimming left V 5 bases short and J 1 base short, with 11 bases between. Looked up from germline, CDR1 is MNHEY and CDR2 is SVGEGT. This CDR3 has 14 residues. CDR3 loop: CASSRDKLNYGYTF. DNA for the CDR3: TGTGCCAGCAGTCGGGACAAACTTAACTATGGCTACACCTTC.

On this clone: The identical CDR3 is also encoded by other nucleotide sequences in the sample. This chain links TRBV5-1 with TRBJ2-1; tentatively, D is TRBD1 (5 bases). V lost 4 bases and J 4 bases, leaving 12 bases between the germline ends. The CDR3 runs to 14 residues. The V gene's germline CDR1 is SGHRS and CDR2 YFSETQ. The CDR3 sequence: CASSPGSEYNEQFF. Written as DNA, the CDR3 is TGCGCCAGCAGCCCAGGGTCGGAATACAATGAGCAGTTCTTC.

The chain joins TRBV7-9 to TRBJ2-7; unclear D gene. CDR1 and CDR2 from the germline V gene are SEHNR and FQNEAQ (reference sequence). V dropped 5 bases and J dropped 7 bases, with 18 bases sitting between them. The length of the CDR3 is 14 residues. CDR3 nucleotide sequence: TGTGCCAGCAGCCTGACGACTGGACCGTTGGAGCAGTACTTC. It specifies CASSLTTGPLEQYF.

The rearrangement joins TRBV28 to TRBJ2-6; 9 bases match TRBD2. Unmatched junction bases numbered 1, after V lost 3 bases and J lost 4 bases. This CDR3 has 15 residues. Germline V gene sequence: CDR1 MDHEN, CDR2 SYDVKM. Written as DNA, the CDR3 is TGTGCCAGCAGTTTGCTAGCGGGAGGGGCCAACGTCCTGACTTTC. Its translation is CASSLLAGGANVLTF.

The chain has TRBV11-2 and TRBJ2-3; TRBD2 agrees at 14 bases. After removal of 5 bases from V and 5 bases from J, the junction contained 9 bases not matched to a gene. Germline V gene data show CDR1 as SGHAT and CDR2 as FQNNGV. This CDR3 contains 17 residues. The CDR3 sequence: CASSKGTSGSVKDTQYF. The CDR3, as DNA: TGTGCCAGCAGCAAGGGGACTAGCGGGAGCGTGAAAGATACGCAGTATTTT. Variable domain in full (rest from reference TRBV11-2 and TRBJ2-3): EAGVAQSPRYKIIEKRQSVAFWCNPISGHATLYWYQQILGQGPKLLIQFQNNGVVDDSQLPKDRFSAERLKGVDSTLKIQPAKLEDSAVYLCASSKGTSGSVKDTQYFGPGTRLTVL.

V and J are TRBV12-3 or TRBV12-4 and TRBJ1-4; D may be TRBD1 (6 bases). V lost 3 bases and J 11 bases, leaving 10 bases between the germline ends. The CDR3 runs 12 residues. In nucleotides, the CDR3 is TGTGCCAGCAGTTTCCCGGGACATAAACTGTTTTTT. Protein product: CASSFPGHKLFF.

The chain links TRBV19 to TRBJ1-1; D ambiguous. The ends were cut back, 6 bases at V and 1 base at J, with 15 bases in the middle. In germline, CDR1 is LNHDA, CDR2 SQIVND (reference sequence). There are 15 residues in the CDR3. DNA of the CDR3: TGTGCCAGTAGACCCTTGGATGGGGAGAACACTGAAGCTTTCTTT. Translated: CASRPLDGENTEAFF.

The rearrangement joins TRBV11-2 to TRBJ2-7; 9 bases map to TRBD1. Germline trimming cut 5 bases from V and 3 bases from J; bases unmatched to any gene: 5. The CDR3 is 14 amino acids. Germline V gene lookup returns CDR1 SGHAT and CDR2 FQNNGV. CDR3 sequence (DNA): TGTGCCAGCAGCGCAACAGGGGGCCGCTACGAGCAGTACTTC. Its translation is CASSATGGRYEQYF.

This chain uses TRBV5-4 with TRBJ2-5; D not resolved. The CDR3 spans 14 residues. Germline V gene data show CDR1 as SGHNT and CDR2 as YYREEE (reference sequence). Deletions cut 7 bases from V and 4 bases from J, with 17 bases between. The CDR3 sequence: CASCNQGSAETQYF. CDR3 nucleotides: TGTGCCAGCTGTAATCAAGGATCAGCAGAGACCCAGTACTTC.

This clone has only one observation. J is TRBJ2-1 and V is TRBV29-1; D may match TRBD1 or TRBD2 (5 bases each). This CDR3 has 14 amino acids. CDR1 and CDR2 from the germline V gene are SQVTM and ANQGSEA. With 4 bases removed from V and 6 bases from J, the gap between germline ends came to 16 bases. This CDR3 is CSVVVPGRGNEQFF. The CDR3 DNA reads as TGCAGCGTTGTAGTGCCAGGGAGAGGCAATGAGCAGTTCTTC.

This clone was observed a single time. J is TRBJ2-3 and V is TRBV28; 7 bases are shared with TRBD1. CDR1 is MDHEN, CDR2 SYDVKM, per germline. Trimming at V came to 4 bases and at J to 2 bases, leaving 6 bases not matched to a gene. This CDR3 has 15 residues. The CDR3: CASSSQGKSTDTQYF. CDR3 coding DNA: TGTGCCAGCAGTTCACAGGGGAAGTCCACAGATACGCAGTATTTT.

The rearrangement links TRBV4-3 to TRBJ2-1; no clear D gene. V lost 1 base and J lost 0, with 7 bases in between. CDR1 and CDR2 (germline): LGHNA, YSLEER. This CDR3 is built from 15 residues. CDR3 sequence (DNA): TGCGCCAGCAGCCAAGCGGCCCTCTCCTACAATGAGCAGTTCTTC. As protein: CASSQAALSYNEQFF.

The chain links TRBV4-1 to TRBJ1-1; D remains ambiguous. The germline V and J ends were trimmed by 0 bases and 5 bases, with 7 bases remaining between them. There are 13 residues in the CDR3. The germline gives CDR1 MGHRA, CDR2 YSYEKL. The CDR3 loop is CASSQDILTEAFF. The CDR3 nucleotides are TGCGCCAGCAGCCAAGATATCCTAACTGAAGCTTTCTTT.

The chain has TRBV19 and TRBJ1-2, with unresolved D. Germline V gives CDR1 LNHDA, CDR2 SQIVND (reference sequence). CDR3 length: 13 amino acids. Deletions cut 3 bases from V and 3 bases from J, with 8 bases between. In nucleotides, the CDR3 is TGTGCCAGTAGTATTCAAGGCTACTATGGCTACACCTTC. It encodes CASSIQGYYGYTF.

This chain uses TRBV9 with TRBJ1-4; 7 bases match TRBD1. The CDR3 runs to 15 residues. V lost 3 bases, J lost 3 bases, and 5 bases stayed unmatched. Per the germline V gene, CDR1 is SGDLS and CDR2 is YYNGEE. The CDR3 coding sequence is TGTGCCAGCAGCGCCACCGGGACAGCTAATGAAAAACTGTTTTTT. Its protein product is CASSATGTANEKLFF.

This clone appeared a single time. The chain recombines TRBV6-6 with TRBJ2-1; perhaps TRBD1 as D (6 bases). V was shortened by 6 bases and J by 0 bases, with 9 bases between the two germline ends. The CDR3 contains 14 residues. Germline lookup yields CDR1 MNHNY and CDR2 SVGAGI (reference sequence). CDR3 sequence: CASSSQGSYNEQFF. In nucleotides, the CDR3 is TGTGCCAGCAGCTCACAGGGCTCCTACAATGAGCAGTTCTTC.

The chain has TRBV19 and TRBJ2-1, with 11 bases lining up with TRBD1. Germline CDR1 reads LNHDA; CDR2 reads SQIVND (reference sequence). Trimming took 4 bases from V and 6 from J; bases not matched to a gene: 2. The CDR3 length is 14 residues. The CDR3 here is CASSTGTGGNEQFF. The CDR3 DNA is TGTGCCAGTAGTACCGGGACAGGGGGCAATGAGCAGTTCTTC. The full variable domain, completed using reference TRBV19 and TRBJ2-1, is DGGITQSPKYLFRKEGQNVTLSCEQNLNHDAMYWYRQDPGQGLRLIYYSQIVNDFQKGDIAEGYSVSREKKESFPLTVTSAQKNPTAFYLCASSTGTGGNEQFFGPGTRLTVL.